One sample yielded the 31 T cell receptor beta chains listed below, sequenced in a study of T cell responses to AZD1222 COVID-19 vaccine. Measured with immunoSEQ multiplex PCR; TCRdb has only the in-frame clones, and not every one. This sample has around 140,000 clones, with 75% to 95% found just once. The sequences come from peripheral blood, collected on day 0 of AZD1222 vaccination. These TCRs come from an adult in good health.

The gene calls are TRBV11-3 and TRBJ2-1; possibly TRBD2 for D (6 bases). The CDR3 length is 13 residues. V was trimmed by 4 bases and J by 9 bases, leaving 13 bases between them. Germline lookup yields CDR1 SGHNT and CDR2 YENEEA. CDR3 sequence (DNA): TGTGCCAGCAGCTGGGTTCCGGGAGTTGAGCAGTTCTTC. It is translated as CASSWVPGVEQFF.

V is TRBV7-2 and J is TRBJ2-5; D may be TRBD2 (6 bases). Germline-derived CDR1 and CDR2 are SGHTA and FQGNSA. V lost 1 base and J lost 1, with 10 bases in between. The CDR3 contains 15 residues. The CDR3 nucleotides are TGTGCCAGCAGCTTAGTTCCGGGGGTCCAAGAGACCCAGTACTTC. Encoded protein: CASSLVPGVQETQYF.

This chain links TRBV6-1 with TRBJ2-2; D is unclear. Germline assignment: CDR1 MNHNS and CDR2 SASEGT. This CDR3 contains 13 residues. V was trimmed by 2 bases and J by 4 bases, leaving 5 bases between them. In nucleotides, the CDR3 is TGTGCCAGCAGTGAATGGACCACCGGGGAGCTGTTTTTT. Amino acids: CASSEWTTGELFF.

The chain has TRBV5-1 and TRBJ1-1; 7 bases map to TRBD1. This CDR3 comprises 15 residues. V trimming: 4 bases; J trimming: 1 base; junction bases outside the gene matches: 7. Looked up from germline, CDR1 is SGHRS and CDR2 is YFSETQ. The CDR3 sequence is CASSAHRGPNTEAFF. The CDR3 region has the DNA TGCGCCAGCAGCGCACACAGGGGACCGAACACTGAAGCTTTCTTT.

V usage is TRBV9 and J usage is TRBJ1-4, with no clear D. V was pared by 3 bases and J by 0 bases, with 9 bases between. The CDR3 is 15 amino acids. CDR1 SGDLS and CDR2 YYNGEE come from the germline V gene. The CDR3 DNA is TGTGCCAGCAGCGCCGGGCGGGCAACTAATGAAAAACTGTTTTTT. This encodes CASSAGRATNEKLFF.

The chain couples TRBV2 to TRBJ1-1, with TRBD1 as a possible D gene (5 bases). This CDR3 has 13 amino acids. The V end lost 0 bases, the J end lost 10 bases, and 12 bases lay between the germline ends. The germline gives CDR1 SNHLY, CDR2 FYNNEI. The CDR3 reads CASSEAQGARAFF. The CDR3 DNA follows: TGTGCCAGCAGTGAAGCGCAAGGGGCCAGAGCTTTCTTT. Full variable domain (remainder filled in from reference TRBV2 and TRBJ1-1): EPEVTQTPSHQVTQMGQEVILRCVPISNHLYFYWYRQILGQKVEFLVSFYNNEISEKSEIFDDQFSVERPDGSNFTLKIRSTKLEDSAMYFCASSEAQGARAFFGQGTRLTVV.

The chain uses TRBV19 and TRBJ1-1; 7 bases are shared with TRBD1. The CDR3 runs to 13 residues. Per germline, CDR1 LNHDA and CDR2 SQIVND (reference sequence). V lost 9 bases and J lost 0; bases outside the gene matches: 4. The CDR3 is CASADRLNTEAFF. The CDR3 DNA reads TGTGCCAGCGCGGACAGGTTGAACACTGAAGCTTTCTTT.

The rearrangement joins TRBV28 to TRBJ2-1; D call uncertain. The length of the CDR3 is 13 residues. Trimming removed 1 base from V and 8 bases from J, with 9 bases in between. CDR1 is MDHEN and CDR2 is SYDVKM in the germline V gene. The CDR3 protein is CASSLYDSYEQFF. Here the CDR3 DNA reads TGTGCCAGCAGTTTATATGATAGCTATGAGCAGTTCTTC. Based on the CDR3 plus reference TRBV28 and TRBJ2-1, the full variable domain is DVKVTQSSRYLVKRTGEKVFLECVQDMDHENMFWYRQDPGLGLRLIYFSYDVKMKEKGDIPEGYSVSREKKERFSLILESASTNQTSMYLCASSLYDSYEQFFGPGTRLTVL.

This chain links TRBV24-1 with TRBJ2-5; 7 bases match TRBD1. CDR1 and CDR2 from the germline V gene are KGHDR and SFDVKD. The CDR3 sequence is 15 residues long. V lost 5 bases to trimming and J lost 5 bases; unmatched junction nucleotides: 10. The CDR3 protein is CATSGTGAAGETQYF. The CDR3 bases are TGTGCCACCAGTGGGACAGGAGCCGCTGGCGAGACCCAGTACTTC.

This clone was picked up one time. The CDR3 loop is CATSRDLGDNSPLHF. CDR3 sequence (DNA): TGTGCCACCAGCAGAGATTTGGGGGACAATTCACCCCTCCACTTT. The rearrangement joins TRBV15 to TRBJ1-6; possibly TRBD1 for D (5 bases). Germline V gene lookup returns CDR1 LNHNV and CDR2 YYDKDF (reference sequence). V lost 0 bases and J lost 7, with 10 bases in between. CDR3 length equals 15 residues.

The chain employs TRBV5-5 and TRBJ1-1; D is ambiguous. CDR1 and CDR2 from the germline V gene are SGHKS and YYEKEE (reference sequence). V was shortened by 4 bases and J by 4 bases, with 20 bases between the two germline ends. CDR3 length equals 16 residues. This CDR3 is CASSREAGRRGTEAFF. The CDR3 region has the DNA TGTGCCAGCAGCCGAGAGGCAGGTCGACGGGGCACTGAAGCTTTCTTT.

V and J are TRBV3-1 (or the pseudogene TRBV3-2) and TRBJ1-1; 8 nucleotides line up with TRBD1. The germline V gene has CDR1 LGHDT and CDR2 YNNKEL (reference sequence). The CDR3 is 15 residues long. With V trimmed by 7 bases and J by 1 base, 8 bases remained unmatched. CDR3 loop: CASKPDRVGNTEAFF. In DNA form, the CDR3 reads TGTGCCAGCAAACCGGACAGGGTGGGGAACACTGAAGCTTTCTTT.

This CDR3 is CASSWGSGNTIYF. CDR3 nucleotide sequence: TGTGCCAGCAGTTGGGGCTCTGGAAACACCATATATTTT. The chain links TRBV28 to TRBJ1-3; no clear D. The CDR3 runs to 13 residues. Germline V gene sequence: CDR1 MDHEN, CDR2 SYDVKM. The V end lost 4 bases, the J end lost 0 bases, and 4 bases lay between the germline ends. Full variable domain (remainder filled in from reference TRBV28 and TRBJ1-3): DVKVTQSSRYLVKRTGEKVFLECVQDMDHENMFWYRQDPGLGLRLIYFSYDVKMKEKGDIPEGYSVSREKKERFSLILESASTNQTSMYLCASSWGSGNTIYFGEGSWLTVV.

The chain is built from TRBV9 and TRBJ1-3, with 7 nucleotides matching TRBD1. Unmatched junction bases numbered 5, after V lost 2 bases and J lost 0 bases. This CDR3 has 16 residues. Germline CDR1 and CDR2: SGDLS and YYNGEE. CDR3 region: CASSVTGVISGNTIYF. The CDR3 coding sequence is TGTGCCAGCAGCGTTACAGGGGTCATCTCTGGAAACACCATATATTTT. The whole variable domain, remainder taken from reference TRBV9 and TRBJ1-3, is DSGVTQTPKHLITATGQRVTLRCSPRSGDLSVYWYQQSLDQGLQFLIQYYNGEERAKGNILERFSAQQFPDLHSELNLSSLELGDSALYFCASSVTGVISGNTIYFGEGSWLTVV.

The genes are TRBV6-2 or TRBV6-3 and TRBJ1-3; D unresolved. Germline V gene sequence: CDR1 MNHEY, CDR2 SVGEGT. Trimming took 2 bases from V and 4 from J, leaving 0 bases between them. This CDR3 is built from 11 residues. The chain's CDR3 is CASSYGNTIYF. The CDR3 nucleotides read TGTGCCAGCAGTTACGGAAACACCATATATTTT.

The chain combines TRBV7-2 with TRBJ1-2; 11 nucleotides agree with TRBD1. This CDR3 spans 14 amino acids. V lost 5 bases and J lost 5; bases outside the gene matches: 4. Germline-derived CDR1 and CDR2 are SGHTA and FQGNSA. CDR3 region: CASSPRDRGYGYTF. The CDR3, as DNA: TGTGCCAGCAGCCCTAGGGACAGGGGGTATGGCTACACCTTC. Full variable domain (missing parts from reference TRBV7-2 and TRBJ1-2): GAGVSQSPSNKVTEKGKDVELRCDPISGHTALYWYRQSLGQGLEFLIYFQGNSAPDKSGLPSDRFSAERTGGSVSTLTIQRTQQEDSAVYLCASSPRDRGYGYTFGSGTRLTVV.

This chain joins TRBV6-6 and TRBJ1-4; D is possibly TRBD1 (5 bases). The CDR3 is 15 amino acids. With 6 bases removed from V and 7 bases from J, the gap between germline ends came to 18 bases. CDR1 and CDR2 (germline): MNHNY, SVGAGI (reference sequence). CDR3 bases: TGTGCCAGCAGCCCGAATCCGGGACTGGGTGAAAAACTGTTTTTT. Its translation is CASSPNPGLGEKLFF.

The chain uses TRBV7-2 and TRBJ2-5; TRBD2 matches 8 bases. V lost 5 bases and J lost 1; bases outside the gene matches: 18. Germline V CDR1 and CDR2: SGHTA, FQGNSA. The CDR3 runs to 19 residues. The CDR3 sequence is CASSTGASGPSSSQETQYF. DNA for the CDR3: TGTGCCAGCAGCACGGGGGCTAGCGGGCCTTCCTCGTCCCAAGAGACCCAGTACTTC.

CDR3 nucleotide sequence: TGTGCCAGCAGCGGGACCCCTGGCTACACCTTC. It specifies CASSGTPGYTF. The V and J genes are TRBV6-2 or TRBV6-3 and TRBJ1-2; TRBD1 is a possible D gene (5 bases). V was pared by 6 bases and J by 7 bases, with 9 bases between. CDR1 is MNHEY, CDR2 SVGEGT, per germline. This CDR3 is 11 amino acids long.

V usage is TRBV4-1 and J usage is TRBJ1-1; possibly TRBD1 for D (5 bases). The CDR3 covers 15 residues. From germline, CDR1 is MGHRA and CDR2 YSYEKL. V gave up 4 bases and J gave up 1 base, with 13 bases separating them. The CDR3 loop reads CASSLTRGGNTEAFF. The CDR3 region has the DNA TGCGCCAGCAGCCTCACCCGCGGGGGGAACACTGAAGCTTTCTTT.

The chain carries TRBV23-1 and TRBJ1-1; D remains ambiguous. Being an ORF, TRBV23-1 has a function that is uncertain. The CDR3 sequence is 11 residues long. Trimming removed 7 bases at V and 7 bases at J, with 10 bases between. The CDR3 sequence is CASTNSVEAFF. In DNA, the CDR3 is TGCGCCAGCACCAATTCAGTTGAAGCTTTCTTT.

This clone has only one observation. The rearrangement uses TRBV6-6 and TRBJ2-1, with D hard to call. The CDR3 has 13 residues. V dropped 2 bases and J dropped 6 bases, with 8 bases sitting between them. CDR1 and CDR2 (germline): MNHNY, SVGAGI (reference sequence). The CDR3 DNA reads as TGTGCCAGCAGTTACGAAGGTGGCAATGAGCAGTTCTTC. Protein sequence: CASSYEGGNEQFF.

This chain connects TRBV4-2 to TRBJ1-5; 7 bases are a match to TRBD1. This CDR3 region has 18 residues. With 1 base clipped from V and 1 base from J, the junction kept 10 bases outside the gene matches. Germline CDR1 reads LGHNA; CDR2 reads YNFKEQ. For the CDR3, the DNA is TGTGCCAGCAGCCAAGCCTTTGACAGGGACATAAGCAATCAGCCCCAGCATTTT. This codes for CASSQAFDRDISNQPQHF.

V gene TRBV7-3 combines with J gene TRBJ1-1, with D maybe TRBD1 (5 bases). This CDR3 comprises 13 residues. Trimming shortened V by 5 bases and J by 0 bases, and 7 bases separated the two germline ends. The germline V gene encodes CDR1 SGHTA and CDR2 FQGTGA. DNA for the CDR3: TGTGCCAGCAGCGCACAGGTGAACACTGAAGCTTTCTTT. Translation gives CASSAQVNTEAFF.

This clone was recorded a few times. V gene TRBV10-3 combines with J gene TRBJ2-1, with TRBD1 matching 9 bases. In germline, CDR1 is ENHRY, CDR2 SYGVKD. With V trimmed by 6 bases and J by 5 bases, 14 bases remained unmatched. The CDR3 has 17 residues. CDR3 residues: CAIRGPGQGIRDNEQFF. CDR3 nucleotide sequence: TGTGCCATCAGGGGGCCGGGACAGGGTATCAGGGACAATGAGCAGTTCTTC.

The gene calls are TRBV5-1 and TRBJ1-6, with D perhaps TRBD1 (5 bases). Trimming removed 0 bases from V and 7 bases from J, with 8 bases in between. The CDR3 sequence is 14 residues long. The germline V gene encodes CDR1 SGHRS and CDR2 YFSETQ. The CDR3 DNA reads TGCGCCAGCAGCTTGGCAGGGCTCAATTCACCCCTCCACTTT. It codes for CASSLAGLNSPLHF.

Written as DNA, the CDR3 is TGTGCCAGCAGCTTACTGGATGGTCAGCCCCAGCATTTT. Protein product: CASSLLDGQPQHF. The chain employs TRBV7-2 and TRBJ1-5; no definite D call. Trimming stripped 2 bases from V and 6 bases from J, with 8 bases between. Germline values: CDR1 SGHTA, CDR2 FQGNSA. The length of the CDR3 is 13 residues.

The V gene is TRBV2, the J gene TRBJ1-2; tentative D call: TRBD1 (5 bases). Trimming pared 6 bases from V and 8 bases from J, leaving 19 bases between. Germline-derived CDR1 and CDR2 are SNHLY and FYNNEI. The CDR3 totals 14 residues. CDR3 DNA sequence: TGTGCCAGCAGCCCCTGGGGGGGTGTCGGGGGCTACACCTTC. It encodes CASSPWGGVGGYTF.

The CDR3 protein is CASSQWISEQFF. The CDR3 DNA follows: TGTGCCAGCAGTCAATGGATTTCGGAGCAGTTCTTC. The chain recombines TRBV6-2 or TRBV6-3 with TRBJ2-1; no firm D call. The CDR3 is made up of 12 amino acids. CDR1 and CDR2 from the germline V gene are MNHEY and SVGEGT. Trimming took 5 bases from V and 10 from J, leaving 12 bases between them.

The chain couples TRBV15 to TRBJ2-5; D is perhaps TRBD1 or TRBD2 (5 bases each). In germline, CDR1 is LNHNV, CDR2 YYDKDF (reference sequence). Trimming removed 7 bases at V and 1 base at J, with 16 bases between. The CDR3 has 15 residues. The CDR3 bases are TGTGCCACCATCTCCACGGGGACCGCCCAAGAGACCCAGTACTTC. As protein: CATISTGTAQETQYF.

The chain combines TRBV7-2 with TRBJ2-2, with unresolved D. Germline CDR1 is SGHTA and CDR2 is FQGNSA. Deletions cut 2 bases from V and 2 bases from J, with 18 bases between. CDR3 length equals 18 residues. CDR3 DNA sequence: TGTGCCAGCAGCTTATTCGATTGGGTCCGCCTAAACACCGGGGAGCTGTTTTTT. Translating gives CASSLFDWVRLNTGELFF.